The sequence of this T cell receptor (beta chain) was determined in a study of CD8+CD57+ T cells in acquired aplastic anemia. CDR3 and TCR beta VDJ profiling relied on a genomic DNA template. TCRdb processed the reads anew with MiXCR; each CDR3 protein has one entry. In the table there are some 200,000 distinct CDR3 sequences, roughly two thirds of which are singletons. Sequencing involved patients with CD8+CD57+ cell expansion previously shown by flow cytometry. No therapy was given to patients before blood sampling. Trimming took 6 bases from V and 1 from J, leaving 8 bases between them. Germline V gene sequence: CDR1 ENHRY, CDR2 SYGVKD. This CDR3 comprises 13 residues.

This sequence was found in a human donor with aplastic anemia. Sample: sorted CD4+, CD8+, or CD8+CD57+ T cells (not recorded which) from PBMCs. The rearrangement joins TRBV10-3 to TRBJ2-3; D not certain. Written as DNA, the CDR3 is TGTGCCATCAGGGGCGACGGCACAGATACGCAGTATTTT. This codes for CAIRGDGTDTQYF.